The 10 T cell receptor beta chains below all came from one sample that was sequenced in a study of patients and donors after allogeneic stem cell transplantation. TCRdb re-derived calls from the RT-PCR reads in MiXCR, one entry per CDR3 protein. The sample consists of approximately 210,000 distinct CDR3 sequences, around two fifths of them appearing once. Material for sequencing was blood, either unsorted or a sorted T cell fraction (not recorded which). These receptors all come from a human donor who was either an allogeneic HSCT recipient or a stem cell or donor lymphocyte infusion donor (not recorded which). It is not recorded whose cells these are; they may come from a transplant donor.

The chain links TRBV12-3 or TRBV12-4 to TRBJ1-2, with TRBD1 as a possible D gene (6 bases). The CDR3 sequence is 15 residues long. V shed 4 bases and J shed 0 bases, with 12 bases lying between them. Here the CDR3 reads CASSYRTAANYGYTF. DNA for the CDR3: TGTGCCAGCAGTTACCGGACAGCGGCTAACTATGGCTACACCTTC.

The CDR3, as DNA: TGTGCCAGCAGCCGGACAGGGGGCCCGAGCACTGAAGCTTTCTTT. It encodes CASSRTGGPSTEAFF. V gene TRBV12-3 or TRBV12-4 combines with J gene TRBJ1-1; 11 bases are a match to TRBD1. V shed 6 bases and J 4 bases; nucleotides not matched to a gene: 7. The CDR3 sequence is 15 residues long.

V and J are TRBV4-3 and TRBJ2-4; 10 bases match TRBD2. Germline CDR1 LGHNA, CDR2 YSLEER. The CDR3 spans 16 residues. J gave up 0 bases and V 5 bases, and 4 bases lay outside the gene matches. The CDR3 loop is CASSSGLAVAKNIQYF. Here the CDR3 DNA reads TGCGCCAGCAGCTCCGGACTAGCGGTAGCCAAAAACATTCAGTACTTC.

This clonotype occurred a few times. The V gene is TRBV7-6, the J gene TRBJ1-3, with 8 bases lining up with TRBD1. The CDR3 totals 14 residues. The J segment lost 7 bases and the V segment lost 2 bases, leaving 4 bases of the junction unmatched. Looked up from germline, CDR1 is SGHVS and CDR2 is FNYEAQ. CDR3 sequence (DNA): TGTGCCAGCAGCTTACAGGGGGCGGGGAACACCATATATTTT. Translated, it gives CASSLQGAGNTIYF.

This clonotype was seen more than once but under ten times. The chain combines TRBV9 with TRBJ2-1; D uncertain. V was cut by 4 bases and J by 9 bases, with 14 bases left in between. The CDR3 spans 13 residues. The germline CDR1 and CDR2 sequences are SGDLS and YYNGEE. CDR3 amino acids: CASSPRRVGEQFF. CDR3 bases: TGTGCCAGCAGCCCCAGGAGAGTCGGTGAGCAGTTCTTC.

The chain is built from TRBV28 and TRBJ2-7; 9 nucleotides agree with TRBD1. CDR3 length: 15 residues. V shed 3 bases and J 7 bases; nucleotides not matched to a gene: 10. Germline V gives CDR1 MDHEN, CDR2 SYDVKM. The CDR3: CASSFLTGGSGEQYF. The CDR3 DNA follows: TGTGCCAGCAGTTTCTTAACAGGGGGCTCGGGGGAGCAGTACTTC.

This clonotype was detected only a few times. This chain connects TRBV20-1 to TRBJ1-1; D possibly corresponds to TRBD1 (6 bases). The V gene lost 3 bases and the J gene lost 2 bases, with 13 bases spanning the gap. The CDR3 sequence is 14 residues long. Germline-derived CDR1 and CDR2 are DFQATT and SNEGSKA (reference sequence). Written as DNA, the CDR3 is TGCAGTGCTAGTTCAGCGACAGGCAACACTGAAGCTTTCTTT. This translates into CSASSATGNTEAFF.

The table lists this clonotype with a few counts. The V and J genes are TRBV13 and TRBJ2-1, with 8 bases lining up with TRBD2. V dropped 6 bases and J dropped 1; count of bases not matched to a gene: 2. This CDR3 has 14 amino acids. Germline values: CDR1 PRHDT, CDR2 FYEKMQ (reference sequence). The CDR3 reads CASRGGRSYNEQFF. The CDR3 DNA reads as TGTGCCAGCAGAGGCGGGAGGTCCTACAATGAGCAGTTCTTC.

This chain connects TRBV12-3 or TRBV12-4 to TRBJ2-3; TRBD2 might be the D (6 bases). The ends were cut back, 4 bases at V and 4 bases at J, with 6 bases in the middle. The CDR3 extends over 12 amino acids. CDR3 amino acids: CASSWRADTQYF. CDR3 coding DNA: TGTGCCAGCAGTTGGAGGGCAGATACGCAGTATTTT.

The CDR3 coding sequence is TGTGCCAGCAGTGAGGGCTCCCTCTCCTACAATGAGCAGTTCTTC. Its protein is CASSEGSLSYNEQFF. This rearrangement joins TRBV6-1 to TRBJ2-1, with unresolved D. The CDR3 sequence is 15 residues long. Germline assignment: CDR1 MNHNS and CDR2 SASEGT. V was clipped by 3 bases and J by 0 bases, with 9 bases between them.